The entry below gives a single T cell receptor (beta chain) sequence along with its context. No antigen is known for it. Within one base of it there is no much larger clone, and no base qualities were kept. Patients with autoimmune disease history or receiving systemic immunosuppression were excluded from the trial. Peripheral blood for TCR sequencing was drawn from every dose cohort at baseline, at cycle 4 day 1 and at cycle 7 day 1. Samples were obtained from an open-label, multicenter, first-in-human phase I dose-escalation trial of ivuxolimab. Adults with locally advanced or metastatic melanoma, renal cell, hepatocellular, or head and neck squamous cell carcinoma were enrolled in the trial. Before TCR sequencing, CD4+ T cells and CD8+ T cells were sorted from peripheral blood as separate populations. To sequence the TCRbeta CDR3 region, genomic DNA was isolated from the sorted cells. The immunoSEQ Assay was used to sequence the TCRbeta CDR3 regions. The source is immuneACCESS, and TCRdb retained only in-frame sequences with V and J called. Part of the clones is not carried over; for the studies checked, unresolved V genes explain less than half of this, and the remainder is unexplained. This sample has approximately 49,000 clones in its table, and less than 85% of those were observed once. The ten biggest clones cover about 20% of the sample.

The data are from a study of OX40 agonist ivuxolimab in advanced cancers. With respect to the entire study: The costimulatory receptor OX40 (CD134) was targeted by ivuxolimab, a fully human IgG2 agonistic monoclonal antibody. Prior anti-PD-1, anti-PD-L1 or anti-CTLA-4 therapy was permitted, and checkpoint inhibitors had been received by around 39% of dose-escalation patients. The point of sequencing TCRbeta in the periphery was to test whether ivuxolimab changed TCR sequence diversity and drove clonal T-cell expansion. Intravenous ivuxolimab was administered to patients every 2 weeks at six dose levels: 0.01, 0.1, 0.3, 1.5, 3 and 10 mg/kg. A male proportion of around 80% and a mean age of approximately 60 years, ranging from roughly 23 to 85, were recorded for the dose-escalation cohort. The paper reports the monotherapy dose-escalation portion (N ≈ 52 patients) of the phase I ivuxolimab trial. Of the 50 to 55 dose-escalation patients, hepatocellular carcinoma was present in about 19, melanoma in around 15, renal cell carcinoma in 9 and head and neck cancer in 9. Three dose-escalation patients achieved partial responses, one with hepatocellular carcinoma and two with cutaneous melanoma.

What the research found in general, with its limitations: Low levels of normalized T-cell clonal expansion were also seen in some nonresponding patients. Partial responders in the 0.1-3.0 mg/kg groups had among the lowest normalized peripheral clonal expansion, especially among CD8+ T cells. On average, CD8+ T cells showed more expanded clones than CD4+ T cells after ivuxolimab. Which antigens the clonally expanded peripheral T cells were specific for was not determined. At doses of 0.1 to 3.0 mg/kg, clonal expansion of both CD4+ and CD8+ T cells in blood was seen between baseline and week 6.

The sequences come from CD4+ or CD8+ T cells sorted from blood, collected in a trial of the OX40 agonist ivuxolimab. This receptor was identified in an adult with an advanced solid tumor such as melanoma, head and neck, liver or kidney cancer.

The sequenced DNA: TGTGCCAGTAGTATTGCGGCTAGACTAGCGGGGGAGAATGAGCAGTTCTTC. Its amino acids are CASSIAARLAGENEQFF. This chain is built from TRBV19 and TRBJ2-1, and 12 junction bases match TRBD2. The CDR3 runs 17 amino acids, cysteine and phenylalanine included. The retained sequence is limited to the CDR3, 51 bases, with the frame set at the first base. V is trimmed back by 3 bases and J by 7 bases, and the junction contains 10 bases that no gene match accounts for. Reading the germline V gene (reference sequence) gives CDR1 LNHDA and CDR2 SQIVND.